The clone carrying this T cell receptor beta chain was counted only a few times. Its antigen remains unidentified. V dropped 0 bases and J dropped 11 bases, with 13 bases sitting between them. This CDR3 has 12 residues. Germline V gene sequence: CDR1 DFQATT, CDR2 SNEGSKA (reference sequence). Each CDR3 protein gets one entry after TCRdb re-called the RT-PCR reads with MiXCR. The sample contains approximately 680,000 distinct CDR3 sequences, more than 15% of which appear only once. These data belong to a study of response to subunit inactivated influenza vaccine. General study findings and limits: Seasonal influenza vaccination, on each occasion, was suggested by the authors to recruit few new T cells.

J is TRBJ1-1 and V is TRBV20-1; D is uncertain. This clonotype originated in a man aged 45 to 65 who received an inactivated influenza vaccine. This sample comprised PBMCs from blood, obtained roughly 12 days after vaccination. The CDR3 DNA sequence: TGCAGTGCTAGAGATGATCCGGTGGAGGCTTTCTTT. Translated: CSARDDPVEAFF.